This T cell receptor (beta chain) comes out of a study of long-term antiretroviral therapy in people with HIV. For this clone: Its antigen is still unknown.

They ran version v3.0 of the immunoSEQ assay at survey level. Sequenced by immunoSEQ multiplex PCR; TCRdb stores in-frame clones only, minus some. The repertoire includes fewer than 20,000 clones, roughly 86% of them detected once, and more than 9% sits in the top ten. The study, taken as a whole, reports: Repertoires from HIV showed CDR3 length ranges narrower than those of controls.

The source material was unsorted PBMCs, sampled 0.5 years after starting antiretroviral therapy. This clonotype was sampled from a man aged 35 to 55 with HIV.

The CDR3 DNA reads as TGCGCCAGCAGTGACCGGCAGGAGAACACCGGGGAGCTGTTTTTT. It is translated as CASSDRQENTGELFF. The chain has TRBV10-1 and TRBJ2-2; D call uncertain. The CDR3 extends over 15 amino acids. V lost 3 bases, J lost 1 base, and 9 bases lay in between. The germline gives CDR1 WNHNN, CDR2 SYGVQD (reference sequence).